The 4 T cell receptor beta chains reported below all come from one sample, sequenced in a study of blood T cells in healthy people across ages. The use of a sample-barcoded 5' primer and a J-beta primer mix characterized a second PCR of roughly 6 to 12 cycles. TCRdb independently ran MiXCR on the 5' RACE reads; one entry per CDR3 protein. Among about 590,000 distinct CDR3 sequences, less than 35% were seen once, and the ten largest hold approximately 14%. The sequenced material came from blood. These receptors came from a woman of 80 years or more in good health.

This clonotype was counted between two and nine times. The J gene is TRBJ2-3, the V gene TRBV7-8; D gene uncertain. V was shortened by 5 bases and J by 14 bases, with 17 bases between the two germline ends. Per the germline V gene, CDR1 is SGHVS and CDR2 is FQNEAQ. The CDR3 contains 12 residues. The CDR3 protein is CASSPTQSSGYF. CDR3 coding DNA: TGTGCCAGCAGCCCAACTCAGTCATCAGGGTATTTT.

V is TRBV20-1 and J is TRBJ2-1; D unresolved. Germline loops: CDR1 DFQATT, CDR2 SNEGSKA (reference sequence). The CDR3 sequence is 12 residues long. V lost 0 bases, J lost 8 bases, and 8 bases lay in between. CDR3: CSARDRLDEQFF. DNA of the CDR3: TGCAGTGCTAGAGATAGGCTGGATGAGCAGTTCTTC.

The J gene is TRBJ1-3, the V gene TRBV6-1, with 7 bases aligning to TRBD1. Unmatched junction bases numbered 5, after V lost 7 bases and J lost 2 bases. CDR1 and CDR2 from the germline V gene are MNHNS and SASEGT. This CDR3 region has 14 residues. The CDR3 sequence: CASIPTGPGNTIYF. The DNA for the CDR3 is TGTGCCAGCATCCCGACAGGGCCTGGAAACACCATATATTTT.

Ten or more counts support this clonotype. At one boundary the junction diverges from the germline segment, which might be a read error. This chain links TRBV5-1 with TRBJ2-3; D may be TRBD2 (5 bases). Germline lookup yields CDR1 SGHRS and CDR2 YFSETQ. CDR3 size: 14 residues. CDR3 sequence reads: CASSLGGGTDTQYF. The DNA of the CDR3 is TGTGCTAGCAGCTTAGGCGGTGGGACAGATACGCAGTATTTT.